Below are 18 T cell receptor beta chains sequenced from a single sample in a study of neurological immune-mediated disorders. Using its own MiXCR run on the 5' RACE reads, TCRdb lists one record per CDR3 protein. The sample includes about 40,000 distinct CDR3 sequences, more than 14% seen only once; the top ten take 3.5% to 4.5%. Sequenced input: CD4+ T cells from blood. Receptor source: a woman in her sixties with HTLV-1-associated myelopathy (HAM/TSP).

This clonotype is medium-sized (0.01 to 0.1%). CDR3 loop: CASSLYSRDYEQYF. The CDR3 nucleotides read TGCGCCAGCAGCTTGTACTCCAGAGACTACGAGCAGTACTTC. The chain couples TRBV5-1 to TRBJ2-7; no clear D gene. Germline loops: CDR1 SGHRS, CDR2 YFSETQ. V shed 1 base and J shed 3 bases, with 11 bases lying between them. The CDR3 length is 14 residues.

This clonotype was recorded at least ten times. The chain is built from TRBV29-1 and TRBJ1-1; 7 positions agree with TRBD1. Unmatched junction bases numbered 4, after V lost 3 bases and J lost 3 bases. The CDR3 runs 13 residues. Germline V lookup: CDR1 SQVTM, CDR2 ANQGSEA. The chain's CDR3 is CSVDGTEDTEAFF. The CDR3, as DNA: TGCAGCGTTGATGGGACAGAGGACACTGAAGCTTTCTTT.

This clonotype was observed many times. The chain is built from TRBV29-1 and TRBJ1-2, with 7 bases identical to TRBD1. V shed 4 bases and J 8 bases; nucleotides not matched to a gene: 13. Germline V gene sequence: CDR1 SQVTM, CDR2 ANQGSEA. This CDR3 is built from 14 residues. The CDR3 spells CSVGQGNGGWGYTF. In DNA form, the CDR3 reads TGCAGCGTTGGACAGGGAAATGGAGGCTGGGGCTACACCTTC.

This clonotype was counted ten times or more. This CDR3 is CASSLAGSRDTEAFF. The CDR3 DNA is TGCGCCAGCAGCTTGGCCGGGTCCAGGGACACTGAAGCTTTCTTT. The chain employs TRBV5-1 and TRBJ1-1; tentative D call: TRBD1 (5 bases). The CDR3 length is 15 residues. From germline, CDR1 is SGHRS and CDR2 YFSETQ. V lost 0 bases and J lost 3, with 12 bases in between.

At least ten counts were recorded for this clonotype. This rearrangement joins TRBV4-2 to TRBJ2-3; D might be TRBD1 or TRBD2, each matching 7 bases. V shed 1 base and J shed 1 base, with 15 bases lying between them. Germline lookup yields CDR1 LGHNA and CDR2 YNFKEQ. There are 17 residues in the CDR3. The CDR3 is CASSQGAGGVGTDTQYF. DNA of the CDR3: TGTGCCAGCAGCCAAGGGGCAGGGGGGGTGGGCACAGATACGCAGTATTTT.

The genes are TRBV25-1 and TRBJ1-2, with D possibly TRBD1 on 6 matching bases. Germline values: CDR1 MGHDK, CDR2 SYGVNS. This CDR3 is 15 amino acids long. Trimming stripped 1 base from V and 5 bases from J, with 14 bases between. The CDR3 spells CASSEFGGTRYGYTF. The CDR3 bases are TGTGCCAGCAGTGAATTCGGGGGCACGAGATATGGCTACACCTTC.

This clonotype was detected many times. The gene calls are TRBV14 and TRBJ1-1; D unclear. There are 19 residues in the CDR3. V was shortened by 0 bases and J by 3 bases, with 23 bases between the two germline ends. Germline V lookup: CDR1 SGHDN, CDR2 FVKESK. In nucleotides, the CDR3 is TGTGCCAGCAGCCAAGAATACGGACGGGGAAGGAGATTGGACACTGAAGCTTTCTTT. The encoded protein is CASSQEYGRGRRLDTEAFF.

This clonotype was counted at least ten times. The J gene is TRBJ1-2, the V gene TRBV5-1; D gene ambiguous. The germline gives CDR1 SGHRS, CDR2 YFSETQ. With 3 bases removed from V and 8 bases from J, the gap between germline ends came to 14 bases. The length of the CDR3 is 13 residues. CDR3 nucleotide sequence: TGCGCCAGCAGCTGGGGATCTCGCGGGGGCTACACCTTC. It codes for CASSWGSRGGYTF. Together with reference TRBV5-1 and TRBJ1-2, the CDR3 gives the full variable domain: KAGVTQTPRYLIKTRGQQVTLSCSPISGHRSVSWYQQTPGQGLQFLFEYFSETQRNKGNFPGRFSGRQFSNSRSEMNVSTLELGDSALYLCASSWGSRGGYTFGSGTRLTVV.

This clonotype was counted at least ten times. The genes are TRBV20-1 and TRBJ1-4; TRBD1 aligns across 7 bases. Trimming cost V 6 bases and J 0 bases; bases outside gene matches: 4. Germline loops: CDR1 DFQATT, CDR2 SNEGSKA (reference sequence). The length of the CDR3 is 14 residues. CDR3 residues: CSAKDRTTNEKLFF. The CDR3 DNA is TGCAGTGCAAAGGACAGGACAACTAATGAAAAACTGTTTTTT.

The chain uses TRBV19 and TRBJ2-1, with 11 bases matching TRBD1. This CDR3 contains 15 residues. Germline V CDR1 and CDR2: LNHDA, SQIVND (reference sequence). Germline trimming cut 4 bases from V and 7 bases from J; bases unmatched to any gene: 6. The CDR3 protein is CASSNFGQGANEQFF. DNA of the CDR3: TGTGCCAGTAGTAACTTCGGACAGGGGGCGAATGAGCAGTTCTTC.

This clonotype was seen ten or more times. The rearrangement joins TRBV20-1 to TRBJ2-7; the match to TRBD2 covers 9 bases. V lost 3 bases to trimming and J lost 3 bases; unmatched junction nucleotides: 9. Germline-derived CDR1 and CDR2 are DFQATT and SNEGSKA (reference sequence). This CDR3 contains 15 residues. CDR3 amino acids: CSARGLAGRYYEQYF. DNA of the CDR3: TGCAGTGCTAGGGGGCTAGCGGGGAGATACTACGAGCAGTACTTC.

This clonotype was detected ten times or more. The chain links TRBV18 to TRBJ2-7, with unresolved D. Per germline, CDR1 KGHSH and CDR2 LQKENI. V lost 3 bases, J lost 0 bases, and 12 bases lay in between. The CDR3 extends over 15 amino acids. CDR3 coding DNA: TGTGCCAGCTCACCGTCGATTGGGGACTCCTACGAGCAGTACTTC. This codes for CASSPSIGDSYEQYF.

The table lists this clonotype with many counts. V is TRBV4-1 and J is TRBJ1-2, with 10 nucleotides matching TRBD1. Germline assignment: CDR1 MGHRA and CDR2 YSYEKL. The CDR3 consists of 16 residues. The junction had 12 bases not matched to a gene; V was cut back by 4 bases and J by 7 bases. The CDR3, as DNA: TGCGCCAGCAGCCCCTTGGCGGACAGGGGGGGTGGTGGCTACACCTTC. Amino acids: CASSPLADRGGGGYTF.

This clonotype was seen repeatedly, ten times or more. V is TRBV5-1 and J is TRBJ2-1; D unresolved. The CDR3 contains 13 residues. CDR1 and CDR2 (germline): SGHRS, YFSETQ. V lost 0 bases and J lost 12, with 13 bases in between. The CDR3 nucleotides read TGCGCCAGCAGCTTGGAGGGTAGCAGGTTGCAGTTCTTC. Protein product: CASSLEGSRLQFF.

In the case of this clonotype: The germline gene is not matched at one end of the junction; a read error may be the cause. This chain connects TRBV10-3 to TRBJ2-3; 10 positions agree with TRBD2. Germline-derived CDR1 and CDR2 are ENHRY and SYGVKD. The CDR3 loop spans 17 amino acids. The CDR3 protein is CAISESTSGESTDTQYF. The CDR3 coding sequence is TGTGCAATCAGTGAGTCAACTAGCGGGGAGTCCACAGATACGCAGTATTTT.

Ten or more counts support this clonotype. The chain carries TRBV7-9 and TRBJ1-1, with TRBD1 identical over 7 bases. V shed 4 bases and J 0 bases; nucleotides not matched to a gene: 2. This CDR3 has 14 residues. CDR1 is SEHNR and CDR2 is FQNEAQ in the germline V gene (reference sequence). This CDR3 is CASSSTGMNTEAFF. For the CDR3, the DNA is TGTGCCAGCAGCTCGACAGGGATGAACACTGAAGCTTTCTTT.

In the case of this clonotype: Germline and junction disagree at one end, which may indicate a read error. The rearrangement uses TRBV13 and TRBJ2-3, with 8 bases identical to TRBD2. This CDR3 has 13 residues. CDR1 is PRHDT and CDR2 is FYEKMQ in the germline V gene (reference sequence). CDR3 sequence reads: CARSLDSGGRAYF. The CDR3 nucleotides are TGTGCCAGAAGCTTGGACAGCGGGGGCCGTGCGTATTTT.

This clonotype was recorded at least ten times. This sequence joins TRBV7-2 and TRBJ2-7; D may be TRBD1 or TRBD2 (5 bases each). Trimming cost V 1 base and J 5 bases, with 9 bases left between them. From germline, CDR1 is SGHTA and CDR2 FQGNSA. CDR3 size: 13 residues. CDR3 region: CASSLVGVDEQYF. As DNA, the CDR3 is TGTGCCAGCAGCTTAGTGGGGGTGGACGAGCAGTACTTC. Complete variable domain (other parts from reference TRBV7-2 and TRBJ2-7): GAGVSQSPSNKVTEKGKDVELRCDPISGHTALYWYRQSLGQGLEFLIYFQGNSAPDKSGLPSDRFSAERTGGSVSTLTIQRTQQEDSAVYLCASSLVGVDEQYFGPGTRLTVT.